One and the same sample provided the 3 T cell receptor beta chains below, sequenced in a study of T cells in Graves' hyperthyroidism and ophthalmopathy. The investigators amplified TCR beta CDR3 regions from RNA transcripts. In the first-round RT-PCR of the TCR CDR3, the HTBI primer set was used. TCRdb processed the multiplex PCR reads anew with MiXCR; each CDR3 protein has one entry. The sample shows some 300,000 distinct CDR3 sequences, roughly 17% of them seen only once. Material: blood. The origin of the receptors is a man aged 25 to 40 with Graves' hyperthyroidism.

V and J are TRBV28 and TRBJ2-1; D is undetermined. The germline gives CDR1 MDHEN, CDR2 SYDVKM. The CDR3 spans 12 residues. V lost 4 bases and J 12 bases, leaving 13 bases between the germline ends. CDR3 sequence: CASSSYFAPQFF. The CDR3 nucleotides are TGTGCCAGCAGTTCATACTTTGCGCCGCAGTTCTTC.

This clonotype was detected many times. The J gene is TRBJ1-6, the V gene TRBV27, with D unresolved. The V and J ends lost 3 bases and 6 bases respectively, with 15 bases between them. CDR3 length: 16 residues. Germline V gives CDR1 MNHEY, CDR2 SMNVEV (reference sequence). CDR3 in amino acids: CASSFYPSGLNSPLHF. The CDR3 bases are TGTGCCAGCAGTTTTTATCCGAGCGGGCTTAATTCACCCCTCCACTTT.

This clonotype was counted at least ten times. The J gene is TRBJ2-2, the V gene TRBV5-1; D might be TRBD1 (6 bases). This CDR3 has 14 residues. Germline V gives CDR1 SGHRS, CDR2 YFSETQ. Trimming stripped 2 bases from V and 2 bases from J, with 7 bases between. CDR3 region: CASSLQGNTGELFF. CDR3 nucleotides: TGCGCCAGCAGCTTACAGGGAAACACCGGGGAGCTGTTTTTT.